These 21 T cell receptor beta chains came from one sample sequenced in a study of control samples from healthy donors and cancer patients. Profiling relied on immunoSEQ multiplex PCR, and the TCRdb table lists in-frame clones only, not all of them. The repertoire holds almost 90,000 clones, with approximately 81% as singletons. Sequencing was done on a sample of blood. The receptors were gathered from a woman aged 40 to 50 in good health.

The V and J genes are TRBV6-2 or TRBV6-3 and TRBJ1-2; 7 nucleotides line up with TRBD1. Trimming cost V 4 bases and J 14 bases; bases outside gene matches: 7. The CDR3 is made up of 11 amino acids. Germline V CDR1 and CDR2: MNHEY, SVGEGT. CDR3 DNA sequence: TGTGCCAGCAGTTCCGGACAGGCCGTAACCTTC. Its protein is CASSSGQAVTF.

V and J are TRBV5-5 and TRBJ1-5; no clear D gene. Germline V gene data show CDR1 as SGHKS and CDR2 as YYEKEE (reference sequence). The ends were cut back, 0 bases at V and 0 bases at J, with 10 bases in the middle. This CDR3 is built from 16 residues. The CDR3 loop is CASSLGSGVSNQPQHF. In nucleotides, the CDR3 is TGTGCCAGCAGCTTGGGTAGTGGGGTTAGCAATCAGCCCCAGCATTTT.

CDR3 coding DNA: TGTGCCTTCGGACGGAGCTCCTACAATGAGCAGTTCTTC. Its translation: CAFGRSSYNEQFF. The chain recombines TRBV30 with TRBJ2-1; D is ambiguous. The CDR3 has 13 residues. Germline V gene lookup returns CDR1 GTSNPN and CDR2 SVGIG (reference sequence). V gave up 7 bases and J gave up 0 bases, with 10 bases separating them.

V usage is TRBV18 and J usage is TRBJ2-1; D uncertain. Trimming took off 0 bases at V and 7 bases at J, with 7 bases between the two ends. The germline V gene encodes CDR1 KGHSH and CDR2 LQKENI. This CDR3 region has 13 residues. Here the CDR3 DNA reads TGTGCCAGCTCACCACCGATTAGAAATGAGCAGTTCTTC. It translates to CASSPPIRNEQFF. The full variable domain, in which reference TRBV18 and TRBJ2-1 provide the parts outside the CDR3, is NAGVMQNPRHLVRRRGQEARLRCSPMKGHSHVYWYRQLPEEGLKFMVYLQKENIIDESGMPKERFSAEFPKEGPSILRIQQVVRGDSAAYFCASSPPIRNEQFFGPGTRLTVL.

This clone has only one observation. This chain connects TRBV4-1 to TRBJ2-3; no clear D. Germline V gives CDR1 MGHRA, CDR2 YSYEKL. The CDR3 contains 15 residues. The V end lost 4 bases, the J end lost 2 bases, and 13 bases lay between the germline ends. CDR3 sequence (DNA): TGCGCCAGCAGCCCCGGAAATACTTACACAGATACGCAGTATTTT. Protein sequence: CASSPGNTYTDTQYF.

The V call is TRBV6-5, the J call TRBJ2-7; TRBD1 matches at 9 bases. V lost 6 bases to trimming and J lost 0 bases; unmatched junction nucleotides: 0. CDR1 is MNHEY, CDR2 SVGAGI, per germline. The CDR3 totals 13 residues. This CDR3 is CASRTGGSYEQYF. Here the CDR3 DNA reads TGTGCCAGCAGGACAGGGGGCTCCTACGAGCAGTACTTC.

The chain has TRBV4-1 and TRBJ2-3; D perhaps matches TRBD1 (6 bases). With 2 bases removed from V and 0 bases from J, the gap between germline ends came to 18 bases. CDR3 size: 18 residues. In germline, CDR1 is MGHRA, CDR2 YSYEKL. The CDR3 DNA reads as TGCGCCAGCAGCCAACCCTGGGACACCTCAACCAGCACAGATACGCAGTATTTT. Translating it yields CASSQPWDTSTSTDTQYF.

Comment on this clone: This sequence may be a read error, since a much larger clone differs from it by one base. Other DNA sequences in the same sample also yield this CDR3. The rearrangement joins TRBV7-8 to TRBJ1-1; tentatively, D is TRBD1 (5 bases). With 2 bases removed from V and 1 base from J, the gap between germline ends came to 5 bases. Germline V gene data show CDR1 as SGHVS and CDR2 as FQNEAQ. This CDR3 has 13 amino acids. For the CDR3, the DNA is TGTGCCAGCAGCTTACAGGGGAACACTGAAGCTTTCTTT. It yields the protein CASSLQGNTEAFF. Combining the CDR3 with reference TRBV7-8 and TRBJ1-1 gives the whole variable domain GAGVSQSPRYKVAKRGQDVALRCDPISGHVSLFWYQQALGQGPEFLTYFQNEAQLDKSGLPSDRFFAERPEGSVSTLKIQRTQQEDSAVYLCASSLQGNTEAFFGQGTRLTVV.

V and J are TRBV19 and TRBJ1-5, with 11 bases that match TRBD1. CDR1 and CDR2 (germline): LNHDA, SQIVND (reference sequence). The V gene end was trimmed by 5 bases and the J gene end by 3 bases; junction bases not matched to a gene: 6. The CDR3 loop spans 16 amino acids. The CDR3 nucleotides read TGTGCCAGTAGTCCCGGACAGGGGGCCTCCAATCAGCCCCAGCATTTT. It is translated as CASSPGQGASNQPQHF.

This rearrangement joins TRBV7-3 to TRBJ2-1, with 12 bases that match TRBD2. Germline V CDR1 and CDR2: SGHTA, FQGTGA. The V gene end was trimmed by 4 bases and the J gene end by 9 bases; junction bases not matched to a gene: 7. The CDR3 length is 15 residues. In nucleotides, the CDR3 is TGTGCCAGCAGCTCTAGCGGGGGGGCCAACGGTGAGCAGTTCTTC. This translates into CASSSSGGANGEQFF.

The chain is built from TRBV5-1 and TRBJ1-1; D is unclear. Trimming took off 1 base at V and 0 bases at J, with 13 bases between the two ends. CDR1 is SGHRS, CDR2 YFSETQ, per germline. The CDR3 runs to 16 residues. The CDR3 sequence is CASSLMVDDLNTEAFF. In DNA form, the CDR3 reads TGCGCCAGCAGCTTGATGGTCGACGACCTGAACACTGAAGCTTTCTTT.

The V and J genes are TRBV3-1 (or the pseudogene TRBV3-2) and TRBJ2-1, with 8 positions matching TRBD2. CDR3 length: 16 residues. CDR1 is LGHDT, CDR2 YNNKEL, per germline (reference sequence). V lost 3 bases, J lost 7 bases, and 11 bases stayed unmatched. The CDR3 DNA reads as TGTGCCAGCAGCCATGGAACCGGGGGGGTAAGGAATGAGCAGTTCTTC. This codes for CASSHGTGGVRNEQFF.

The CDR3 region has the DNA TGTGCCAGCAGCTCAACCAGGAAAACGGGTCCCATATATTTT. It yields the protein CASSSTRKTGPIYF. The V and J genes are TRBV11-3 and TRBJ1-3; D unclear. CDR3 size: 14 residues. V shed 4 bases and J shed 11 bases, with 18 bases lying between them. Germline values: CDR1 SGHNT, CDR2 YENEEA.

The rearrangement uses TRBV30 and TRBJ2-7; no reliable D call. The CDR3 spans 12 residues. The V end lost 0 bases, the J end lost 3 bases, and 6 bases lay between the germline ends. Germline V gene sequence: CDR1 GTSNPN, CDR2 SVGIG (reference sequence). The CDR3 coding sequence is TGTGCCTGGAGTGTAAGGTTCTACGAGCAGTACTTC. Its translation is CAWSVRFYEQYF. Together with reference TRBV30 and TRBJ2-7, the CDR3 gives the full variable domain: SQTIHQWPATLVQPVGSPLSLECTVEGTSNPNLYWYRQAAGRGLQLLFYSVGIGQISSEVPQNLSASRPQDRQFILSSKKLLLSDSGFYLCAWSVRFYEQYFGPGTRLTVT.

J is TRBJ2-2 and V is TRBV3-1 (or the pseudogene TRBV3-2); 7 bases line up with TRBD2. CDR3 length: 14 residues. The ends lost 4 bases at V and 1 base at J; junction bases unmatched: 0. Germline CDR1 and CDR2: LGHDT and YNNKEL (reference sequence). The CDR3 spells CASSRGGNTGELFF. DNA for the CDR3: TGTGCCAGCAGCCGCGGGGGGAACACCGGGGAGCTGTTTTTT.

The chain is built from TRBV18 and TRBJ2-1; weak D call: TRBD1 (6 bases). This CDR3 spans 15 amino acids. Germline values: CDR1 KGHSH, CDR2 LQKENI. The V gene lost 2 bases and the J gene lost 8 bases, with 16 bases spanning the gap. CDR3 loop: CASSPRQAAVDEQFF. CDR3 DNA: TGTGCCAGCTCACCAAGACAGGCGGCCGTAGATGAGCAGTTCTTC.

The chain has TRBV6-2 or TRBV6-3 and TRBJ1-1; D not resolved. Germline V gene data show CDR1 as MNHEY and CDR2 as SVGEGT. The germline V and J ends were trimmed by 6 bases and 1 base, with 15 bases remaining between them. CDR3 size: 15 residues. Written as DNA, the CDR3 is TGTGCCAGCAGCCCCCATCGGCAGACGAACACTGAAGCTTTCTTT. It encodes CASSPHRQTNTEAFF.

The chain uses TRBV30 and TRBJ2-3; D uncertain. This CDR3 comprises 12 residues. V lost 5 bases and J lost 7, with 13 bases in between. CDR1 is GTSNPN and CDR2 is SVGIG in the germline V gene (reference sequence). CDR3 in amino acids: CAWGQDVNTQYF. The CDR3 DNA sequence: TGTGCCTGGGGGCAGGACGTAAATACGCAGTATTTT.

This chain links TRBV3-1 (or the pseudogene TRBV3-2) with TRBJ2-1; D remains unclear. The CDR3 has 16 amino acids. CDR1 is LGHDT, CDR2 YNNKEL, per germline (reference sequence). The V end lost 1 base, the J end lost 0 bases, and 10 bases lay between the germline ends. CDR3 protein: CASSQGVPSSYNEQFF. Here the CDR3 DNA reads TGTGCCAGCAGCCAAGGTGTTCCAAGCTCCTACAATGAGCAGTTCTTC.

The V gene is TRBV30, the J gene TRBJ1-1; D possibly corresponds to TRBD1 (6 bases). V gave up 5 bases and J gave up 1 base, with 14 bases separating them. Per germline, CDR1 GTSNPN and CDR2 SVGIG (reference sequence). This CDR3 region has 14 residues. This CDR3 reads CAWAGGGSNTEAFF. The CDR3 bases are TGTGCCTGGGCTGGGGGGGGCTCGAACACTGAAGCTTTCTTT.

V gene TRBV5-5 combines with J gene TRBJ2-6, with a tentative D call TRBD1 (6 bases). Per germline, CDR1 SGHKS and CDR2 YYEKEE (reference sequence). This CDR3 is 18 amino acids long. Trimming removed 3 bases from V and 0 bases from J, with 16 bases in between. CDR3 sequence: CASSSRTGHNSGANVLTF. The CDR3 DNA is TGTGCCAGCAGCTCAAGGACGGGACACAACTCTGGGGCCAACGTCCTGACTTTC.